This TCR beta chain was profiled in a study of CD8 T cells in ankylosing spondylitis. Study conclusions and caveats: Made up of eight highly homologous variants, a TCR beta motif appeared characteristic of ankylosing spondylitis blood.

This clonotype was recorded at least ten times. Its target is unknown. V was pared by 7 bases and J by 2 bases, with 15 bases between. This CDR3 comprises 15 residues. Germline V gene sequence: CDR1 MDHEN, CDR2 SYDVKM. TCRdb itself ran the 5' RACE reads through MiXCR, one entry per CDR3 protein. Here the sample spans about 460,000 distinct CDR3 sequences, roughly 5.2% being singletons. This receptor was taken from a male donor with ankylosing spondylitis. Sequenced sample: blood, either unsorted or a sorted T cell fraction (not recorded which). The chain carries TRBV28 and TRBJ1-5; D is unresolved. CDR3 protein: CASNVGVGGNQPQHF. As DNA, the CDR3 is TGTGCCAGCAACGTTGGTGTGGGTGGCAATCAGCCCCAGCATTTT.